These T cell receptor beta chains were read from a single sample in a study of cytomegalovirus exposure and HLA in healthy donors. The data were produced by immunoSEQ multiplex PCR, yet TCRdb's version contains in-frame clones alone and is incomplete. The table shows 150,000 to 200,000 clones, with about 83% occurring only once. Sequenced input: PBMCs. These receptors all come from a woman between 25 and 40 years old in good health and CMV-seropositive. Both conserved end residues are part of each CDR3. The D gene is left open where the match is weak. The size of a clone is reported for some rows only, either as once, few or many, or as a class for expanded clones.

V,D,J,size,DNA,CDR3
TRBV6-1,TRBD1,TRBJ2-7,NA,TGTGCCAGCTCCCGCACCCGACAGGGGCCCTACGAGCAGTACTTC,CASSRTRQGPYEQYF
TRBV7-2,NA,TRBJ2-2,NA,TGTGCCAGCAGTTTAGAGGGCAAGCGGATAAACACCGGGGAGCTGTTTTTT,CASSLEGKRINTGELFF
TRBV19,NA,TRBJ2-5,NA,TGTGCCAGTAGTCCTTGGCGGGGGCGAGAGACCCGGTACTTC,CASSPWRGRETRYF
TRBV23-1,NA,TRBJ2-7,NA,TGCGCCAGCAGTCAATCCCGGGACAAATTCTCCTACGAGCAGTACTTC,CASSQSRDKFSYEQYF
TRBV6-5,NA,TRBJ2-2,NA,TGTGCCAGCAGGCTAGAATCCGGGGAGCTGTTTTTT,CASRLESGELFF
TRBV9,NA,TRBJ1-1,few,TGTGCCAGCAGCTCGACTAGTCGGGACACTGAAGCTTTCTTT,CASSSTSRDTEAFF
TRBV27,NA,TRBJ1-4,NA,TGTGCCAGCAGTTTCAACGGGGGGGATGAAAAACTGTTTTTT,CASSFNGGDEKLFF
TRBV27,TRBD1,TRBJ2-3,NA,TGTGCCAGCAGGGACAGGCCCTTCACAGATACGCAGTATTTT,CASRDRPFTDTQYF
TRBV5-1,TRBD1,TRBJ2-1,NA,TGCGCCAGCAGGCCGGGACAGGGGTCCTACAATGAGCAGTTCTTC,CASRPGQGSYNEQFF
TRBV27,NA,TRBJ2-7,NA,TGTGCCAGCAGTCCCGATGGCGGGGCGGGCGAGCAGTACTTC,CASSPDGGAGEQYF
TRBV7-8,TRBD2,TRBJ2-2,NA,TGTGCCAGCCTAGAGGCGGGAGCGGTCAACACCGGGGAGCTGTTTTTT,CASLEAGAVNTGELFF
TRBV18,TRBD1,TRBJ2-2,NA,TGTGCCAGCTCCCGGAGGGGACAGGGGGCTTCCGGGGAGCTGTTTTTT,CASSRRGQGASGELFF
TRBV7-9,NA,TRBJ1-4,NA,TGTGCCAGCAGCCAACAGGGCATTGGTGAAAAACTGTTTTTT,CASSQQGIGEKLFF
TRBV5-1,TRBD2,TRBJ2-7,NA,TGCGCCAGCAGCGCCCGGAGGGATAGCGGGAGCCACGAGCAGTACTTC,CASSARRDSGSHEQYF
TRBV2,NA,TRBJ1-2,few,TGTGCCAGCAGATTGACAGCTAACTATGGCTACACCTTC,CASRLTANYGYTF
TRBV7-2,TRBD1,TRBJ2-2,NA,TGTGCCAGCAGCAAGGACAGGGCCGGGGAGCTGTTTTTT,CASSKDRAGELFF
TRBV5-1,NA,TRBJ2-4,NA,TGCGCCAGCAGCTTTCTGGACAGCAAAAACATTCAGTACTTC,CASSFLDSKNIQYF
TRBV6-5,NA,TRBJ2-2,NA,TGTGCCAGCTCTTGGCAGCGAAACACCGGGGAGCTGTTTTTT,CASSWQRNTGELFF
TRBV13,TRBD1,TRBJ1-2,few,TGTGCCAGCAGCTTGGACAGGGTCGGCGGCTACACCTTC,CASSLDRVGGYTF
TRBV7-9,TRBD2,TRBJ2-3,NA,TGTGCCAGCAGCCCCCAGGAGCGGGAGCTAGGAGATACGCAGTATTTT,CASSPQERELGDTQYF
TRBV5-6,TRBD1,TRBJ1-2,few,TGTGCCAGCAGCTCCCCCCGGGACAGGGTTTCTTCTACTTCTTATGGCTACACCTTC,CASSSPRDRVSSTSYGYTF
TRBV4-2,NA,TRBJ1-4,NA,TGTGCCAGCAGCCCGACAGTATCTCTAGGAAAACTGTTTTTT,CASSPTVSLGKLFF
TRBV27,NA,TRBJ2-7,NA,TGTGCCAGCTCGATCGGTTACGAGCAGTACTTC,CASSIGYEQYF
TRBV5-4,TRBD1,TRBJ2-3,NA,TGTGCCAGCACCCTGAACAGGGGGAGCACAGATACGCAGTATTTT,CASTLNRGSTDTQYF
TRBV18,TRBD1,TRBJ1-2,NA,TGTGCCAGCTCACCACCGGGACAGGGGCTCCTCTATGGCTACACCTTC,CASSPPGQGLLYGYTF
TRBV9,TRBD1,TRBJ2-1,NA,TGTGCCAGCAGCACACGGACAGGGCGGGATGAGCAGTTCTTC,CASSTRTGRDEQFF
TRBV6-5,TRBD1,TRBJ1-6,NA,TGTGCCAGCAGCACTTCGGGACAGCCACATTCACCCCTCCACTTT,CASSTSGQPHSPLHF
TRBV5-1,TRBD2,TRBJ2-2,NA,TGCGCCAGCAGCTTGCTGAGCGGGAGGAACACCGGGGAGCTGTTTTTT,CASSLLSGRNTGELFF
TRBV7-3,TRBD1,TRBJ1-2,NA,TGTGCCAGCAGCTTAACGTGGGGACAGGGTGATGGCTACACCTTC,CASSLTWGQGDGYTF